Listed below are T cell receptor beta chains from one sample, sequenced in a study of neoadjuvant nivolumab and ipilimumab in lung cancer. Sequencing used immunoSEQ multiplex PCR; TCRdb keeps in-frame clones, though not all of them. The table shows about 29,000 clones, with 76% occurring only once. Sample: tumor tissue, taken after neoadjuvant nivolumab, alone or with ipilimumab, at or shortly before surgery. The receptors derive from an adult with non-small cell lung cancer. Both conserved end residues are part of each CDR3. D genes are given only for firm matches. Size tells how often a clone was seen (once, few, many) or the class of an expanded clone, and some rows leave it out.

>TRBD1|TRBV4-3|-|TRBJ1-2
TGCGCCAGCAGCCAAGTACTGGGGGGACAGGGGCCGGGCTATGGCTACACCTTC
CASSQVLGGQGPGYGYTF
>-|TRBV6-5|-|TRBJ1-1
TGTGCCAGCAGTGCCTTGGGCACTGAAGCTTTCTTT
CASSALGTEAFF
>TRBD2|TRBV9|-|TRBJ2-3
TGTGCCAGCAGCCTCCTTAGCGGGACCTCGAGGAGAGATACGCAGTATTTT
CASSLLSGTSRRDTQYF
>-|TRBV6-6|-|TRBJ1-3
TGTGCCAGCAGTTACTCGGGAAGGGGGTTTGGAAACACCATATATTTT
CASSYSGRGFGNTIYF
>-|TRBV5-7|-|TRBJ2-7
TGTGCCAGCAGCCCGGACGGTACCTACGAGCAGTACTTC
CASSPDGTYEQYF
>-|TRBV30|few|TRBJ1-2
TGTGCCTGGAGCCGCCCACCTAACTATGGCTACACCTTC
CAWSRPPNYGYTF
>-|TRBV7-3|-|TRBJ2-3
TGTGCCAGCAGCCCGACAGGGGCGGGGGGGGATACGCAGTATTTT
CASSPTGAGGDTQYF
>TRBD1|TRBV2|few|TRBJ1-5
TGTGCCAGCAGTGAAGCCCTCAGGGGGGGACACCAGCCCCAGCATTTT
CASSEALRGGHQPQHF
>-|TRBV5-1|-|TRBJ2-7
TGCGCCAGCAGGGAGGGGCCCACAGGTAGCGAGCAGTACTTC
CASREGPTGSEQYF
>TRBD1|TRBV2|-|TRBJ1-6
TGTGCCAGCAGTGAGGACAGGGGGTATAATTCACCCCTCCACTTT
CASSEDRGYNSPLHF
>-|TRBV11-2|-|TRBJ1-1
TGTGCCAGCAGCTTAGGTCAAGCGGGAGGCACTGAAGCTTTCTTT
CASSLGQAGGTEAFF
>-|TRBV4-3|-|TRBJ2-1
TGCGCCAGCAGCCAAGTCATCCACGCGCGGGAGCAGTTCTTC
CASSQVIHAREQFF
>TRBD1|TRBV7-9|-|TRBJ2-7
TGTGCCAGCGGACAGGCACAGCAGTACTTC
CASGQAQQYF
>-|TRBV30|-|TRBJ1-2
TGTGCCTGGAGAGGAGTCTATGGCTACACCTTC
CAWRGVYGYTF
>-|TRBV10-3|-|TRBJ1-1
TGTGCCATCAGGAATACAGAGTACACTGAAGCTTTCTTT
CAIRNTEYTEAFF
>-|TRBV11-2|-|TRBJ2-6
TGTGCCAGCAGCTTTTTGGCCTCTGGGGCCAACGTCCTGACTTTC
CASSFLASGANVLTF
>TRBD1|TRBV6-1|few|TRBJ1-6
TGTGCCAGCAGTGAATCGGGGGGGACAGGGGGTGCGACCTATAATTCACCCCTCCACTTT
CASSESGGTGGATYNSPLHF
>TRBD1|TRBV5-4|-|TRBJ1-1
TGTGCCAGCAGCTTGGAACGGGGACAGCTGAACACTGAAGCTTTCTTT
CASSLERGQLNTEAFF
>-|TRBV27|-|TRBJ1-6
TGTGCCAGCAGTCCCCTAGGAAGGAATAATTCACCCCTCCACTTT
CASSPLGRNNSPLHF
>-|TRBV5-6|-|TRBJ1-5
TGTGCCAGCAGCTTGAGCTTTAGCAATCAGCCCCAGCATTTT
CASSLSFSNQPQHF
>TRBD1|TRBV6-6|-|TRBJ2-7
TGTGCCAGCAGTTCCGGGACAGGGGGCTCCTACGAGCAGTACTTC
CASSSGTGGSYEQYF
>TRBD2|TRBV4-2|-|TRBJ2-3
TGTGCCAGCAGCCAAGATAGCGGGGGGAGGGGAGATACGCAGTATTTT
CASSQDSGGRGDTQYF
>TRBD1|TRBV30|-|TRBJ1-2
TGTGCCTGGAGTCGGACAGGGGGCTACTATGGCTACACCTTC
CAWSRTGGYYGYTF
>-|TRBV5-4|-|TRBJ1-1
TGTGCCAGCAGCTTGCAAGGGACGAACACTGAAGCTTTCTTT
CASSLQGTNTEAFF
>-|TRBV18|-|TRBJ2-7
TGTGCCAGCTCACTACAGCCAGGCGAGAGCTCCTACGAGCAGTACTTC
CASSLQPGESSYEQYF
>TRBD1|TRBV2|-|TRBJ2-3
TGTGCCAGCACCGTAGACGGGACAGGGACCTCTAGCACAGATACGCAGTATTTT
CASTVDGTGTSSTDTQYF
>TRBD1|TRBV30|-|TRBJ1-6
TGTGCCTGGAGTGTAAAGAGAACAGGGGCCACATATAATTCACCCCTCCACTTT
CAWSVKRTGATYNSPLHF
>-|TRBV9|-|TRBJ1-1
TGTGCCAGCAGCGTAGGGACGGCGGAAACTGAAGCTTTCTTT
CASSVGTAETEAFF
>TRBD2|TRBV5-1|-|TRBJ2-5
TGCGCCAGCAGCTTGGCCGGGACTAGCGAAGAGACCCAGTACTTC
CASSLAGTSEETQYF
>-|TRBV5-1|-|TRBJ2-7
TGCGCCAGCGCGCTCTCGGCGCACGAGCAGTACTTC
CASALSAHEQYF
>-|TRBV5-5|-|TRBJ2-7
TGTGCCAGCAGCTTGGCCCCGGCGGGCGAGCAGTACTTC
CASSLAPAGEQYF
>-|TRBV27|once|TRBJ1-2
TGTGCCAGCAGTTTAGGAGGACAGCCCTATGGCTACACCTTC
CASSLGGQPYGYTF
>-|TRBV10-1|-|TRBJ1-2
TGCGCCAGCAGTGAAACTCTGGGCTATGGCTACACCTTC
CASSETLGYGYTF
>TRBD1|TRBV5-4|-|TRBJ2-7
TGTGCCAGCAGTTTTGGACAGGGGTCCTACGAGCAGTACTTC
CASSFGQGSYEQYF
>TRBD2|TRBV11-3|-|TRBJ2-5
TGTGCCAGCAGTTTTAGCGGGAGCCAAGAGACCCAGTACTTC
CASSFSGSQETQYF
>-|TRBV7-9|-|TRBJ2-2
TGTGCCAGCACCCTCCCTTCGGGGGGCCCGGCCGGGGAGCTGTTTTTT
CASTLPSGGPAGELFF
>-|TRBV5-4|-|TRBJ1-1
TGTGCCAGCAGCCACCTTGTGGGGGGGAGCGAAGCTTTCTTT
CASSHLVGGSEAFF
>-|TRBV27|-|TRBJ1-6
TGTGCCAGCTCCCGGGAGGGGGTCTATAATTCACCCCTCCACTTT
CASSREGVYNSPLHF
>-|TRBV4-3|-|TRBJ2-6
TGCGCCAGCAGCCCGAATGGGGAAGAGGCCAACGTCCTGACTTTC
CASSPNGEEANVLTF
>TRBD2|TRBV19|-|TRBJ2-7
TGTGCCAGTAGTATGGGGGGGACTCTTGCCTACGAGCAGTACTTC
CASSMGGTLAYEQYF
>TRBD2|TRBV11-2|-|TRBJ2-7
TGTGCCAGCAGCTTAGATCTGGCTAGCGGGGCCATACACGAGCAGTACTTC
CASSLDLASGAIHEQYF
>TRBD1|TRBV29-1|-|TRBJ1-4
TGCAGCGTTGGGACAGGGGGCTCCGGTGAAAAACTGTTTTTT
CSVGTGGSGEKLFF
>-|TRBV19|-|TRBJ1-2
TGTGCCAGTAGTGGGCAGCAAGCTAACTATGGCTACACCTTC
CASSGQQANYGYTF